The rows below give T cell receptor beta chains drawn from one sample of a study of blood T cells in healthy people across ages. In TCRdb, the 5' RACE reads were re-called with MiXCR into one record per CDR3 protein. The table includes 850,000 to 1,100,000 distinct CDR3 sequences, more than 30% detected once. Source material: blood. Source of these receptors: a man aged 18 to 29 in good health. CDR3s include the opening cysteine and the closing phenylalanine or tryptophan. The D gene is left open where the match is weak. Expanded clones get a size class; other rows say once, few or many, or leave the size out.

clone_size,d_call,j_call,cdr3_length,v_call,cdr3_nt,cdr3_aa
NA,NA,TRBJ1-1,12,TRBV2,TGTGCCAGCAGACGGAGGGAGACTGAAGCTTTCTTT,CASRRRETEAFF
NA,TRBD1,TRBJ1-2,14,TRBV5-6,TGTGCCAGTACGCTGGACAGGAGTAACTATGGCTACACCTTC,CASTLDRSNYGYTF
once,TRBD1,TRBJ1-1,13,TRBV7-8,TGTGCCAGCAGCCCGGGACAGGGGGATGAAGCTTTCTTT,CASSPGQGDEAFF
few,NA,TRBJ2-5,11,TRBV5-1,TGCGCCAGCAGCTTTAGTTGGGAGCAGTACTTC,CASSFSWEQYF
few,TRBD1,TRBJ1-5,15,TRBV9,TGTGCCAGCACCCCCGGGACAGGGTTTTACCAGCCCCAGCATTTT,CASTPGTGFYQPQHF
NA,TRBD1,TRBJ1-4,13,TRBV20-1,TGCAGTGCTAGCTCGGACAGGGACGAAAAACTGTTTTTT,CSASSDRDEKLFF
NA,NA,TRBJ2-2,14,TRBV14,TGTGCCAGCAGCGACCAAGAGGGTTACGGGGAGCTGTTTTTT,CASSDQEGYGELFF
NA,NA,TRBJ1-1,14,TRBV20-1,TGCAGTGTAAACCCCCGACGGGACACGGGTGAGGCTTTCTTT,CSVNPRRDTGEAFF
few,NA,TRBJ1-5,13,TRBV4-1,TGCGCCAGCAGCCAACTGAGGTCCCAGCCCCAGCATTTT,CASSQLRSQPQHF
few,NA,TRBJ1-2,15,TRBV4-2,TGTGCCAGCAGCCAAGATTCGTCAGCTAACTATGGCTACACCTTC,CASSQDSSANYGYTF
once,TRBD1,TRBJ2-4,14,TRBV30,TGTGCCTGGACCCTGGGACAGGGGGTTCAAGAGCAGTACTTC,CAWTLGQGVQEQYF
few,NA,TRBJ2-7,13,TRBV10-3,TGTGCCATCAGTGAGAGGGCTTACAATGAGCAGTACTTC,CAISERAYNEQYF
NA,NA,TRBJ2-5,11,TRBV10-3,TGTGCCATCAGTGAGTTGGAGACCCAGTACTTC,CAISELETQYF
NA,NA,TRBJ1-4,15,TRBV2,TGTGCCAGCAGTGGAGGCCCGCAGAGTAATGAAAAACTGTTTTTT,CASSGGPQSNEKLFF
few,TRBD2,TRBJ2-3,14,TRBV12-3/TRBV12-4,TGTGCCAGCAGTTGGGCGGGGGGGGCAGATACGCAGTATTTT,CASSWAGGADTQYF
NA,NA,TRBJ2-7,15,TRBV20-1,TGCAGTGCCGGCGAACCGGGCTACTCCTACAATGAGCAGTACTTC,CSAGEPGYSYNEQYF
NA,NA,TRBJ1-2,14,TRBV7-9,TGTGCCAGCAGCTTAGAGGCATTCTCCTATGGCTACACCTTC,CASSLEAFSYGYTF
NA,TRBD1,TRBJ1-2,14,TRBV3-1,TGTGCCAGCAGCCATCGGGACAGATTCTATGGCTACACCTTC,CASSHRDRFYGYTF
NA,TRBD1,TRBJ2-7,19,TRBV7-9,TGTGCCAGCAGCACCTATAAATCGAACAGGGGGCAGATCTTCAACGAGCAGTACTTC,CASSTYKSNRGQIFNEQYF
few,NA,TRBJ2-5,15,TRBV9,TGTGCCAGCAGCCCCCAGGACATAGTACAAGAGACCCAGTACTTC,CASSPQDIVQETQYF
NA,NA,TRBJ2-7,13,TRBV5-6,TGTGCCAGCCGCAAGGGAGCGGTTTACGAGCAGTACTTC,CASRKGAVYEQYF
NA,NA,TRBJ1-1,15,TRBV18,TGTGCCAGCTCACCATCGGCAGAAGTGAACACTGAAGCTTTCTTT,CASSPSAEVNTEAFF
once,NA,TRBJ1-1,13,TRBV9,TGTGCCAGCAGTACAGGGTCGAGCACTGAAGCTTTCTTT,CASSTGSSTEAFF
NA,TRBD1,TRBJ2-5,15,TRBV10-3,TGTGCCATCAGTGAGTTTAAGGGACAGCAAGAGACCCAGTACTTC,CAISEFKGQQETQYF
NA,TRBD2,TRBJ2-3,15,TRBV20-1,TGCAGTGCTAGCTCCCAGCGGGGGGTGGCAGATACGCAGTATTTT,CSASSQRGVADTQYF
few,NA,TRBJ2-5,13,TRBV10-2,TGCGCCAGCAGTGACTTGGCGAGGGAGACCCAGTACTTC,CASSDLARETQYF
NA,TRBD1,TRBJ2-7,16,TRBV10-3,TGTGCCATCAGTTCTACGGACAGGGGGCTTTCGGGCGAGCAGTACTTC,CAISSTDRGLSGEQYF
few,NA,TRBJ2-5,15,TRBV4-3,TGCGCCAGCAGCCAAGATGAAGGTCCGGGAGAGACCCAGTACTTC,CASSQDEGPGETQYF
few,TRBD2,TRBJ2-1,20,TRBV10-3,TGTGCCATCAGGGGAGAATGGCGGACTAGCGGGGAAAGCTCCTACAATGAGCAGTTCTTC,CAIRGEWRTSGESSYNEQFF
few,TRBD2,TRBJ2-3,15,TRBV20-1,TGCAGTGCTGGTAGACTAGCGGGGATCACAGATACGCAGTATTTT,CSAGRLAGITDTQYF
NA,NA,TRBJ2-1,16,TRBV21-1,TGTGCCAGCAGCAAAGAGAGGGGGTTGGAATACAATGAGCAGTTCTTC,CASSKERGLEYNEQFF
NA,NA,TRBJ1-1,14,TRBV12-3/TRBV12-4,TGTGCCAGCAGTTTATTCAGTTTGAACACTGAAGCTTTCTTT,CASSLFSLNTEAFF
few,NA,TRBJ2-2,15,TRBV12-3/TRBV12-4,TGTGCCAGCAGACCGGCGGCAGCGAACACCGGGGAGCTGTTTTTT,CASRPAAANTGELFF
NA,NA,TRBJ2-1,14,TRBV7-7,TGTGCCAGCAGCTTCTCCAGGGAAAGCAATGAGCAGTTCTTC,CASSFSRESNEQFF
few,NA,TRBJ1-1,12,TRBV29-1,TGCAGCTCCCTAGGCCCGAACACTGAAGCTTTCTTT,CSSLGPNTEAFF
few,NA,TRBJ1-1,15,TRBV6-6,TGTGCCAGCAGGAACCCGGGACCGCTGAACACTGAAGCTTTCTTT,CASRNPGPLNTEAFF
NA,TRBD2,TRBJ2-7,16,TRBV6-5,TGTGCCAGCAGTTACTCTCGACTAGCGGGGAACTACGAGCAGTACTTC,CASSYSRLAGNYEQYF
few,NA,TRBJ2-1,15,TRBV20-1,TGCGGTGCTAGAGATGACAGAAGCCTTGGGGCTGAGCAGTTCTTC,CGARDDRSLGAEQFF
few,TRBD1,TRBJ2-7,15,TRBV10-3,TGTGCCATCAGCCCGGACAGGGTTAAAGCCCACGAGCAGTACTTC,CAISPDRVKAHEQYF
NA,TRBD1,TRBJ2-3,16,TRBV5-1,TGTGCCAGCAGCACTCGGACAGGGGTCCCGCCAGATACGCAGTATTTT,CASSTRTGVPPDTQYF
NA,TRBD1,TRBJ2-1,16,TRBV6-2/TRBV6-3,TGTGCCAGCAGTTACGCCTCCGGGACAGGGACGAATGAGCAGTTCTTC,CASSYASGTGTNEQFF
NA,NA,TRBJ1-2,13,TRBV6-5,TGTGCCACCACAGGACCTCCGAACTATGGCTACACCTTC,CATTGPPNYGYTF
many,NA,TRBJ1-1,13,TRBV7-9,TGCGCCAGCAGCTTATTTGGGAACACTGAAGCTTTCTTT,CASSLFGNTEAFF
NA,TRBD2,TRBJ2-1,15,TRBV12-5,TGTGCTAGTGGATATGGGACTAGCGGGCGCAATGAGCAGTTCTTC,CASGYGTSGRNEQFF
NA,NA,TRBJ2-7,14,TRBV7-2,TGTGCCAGCAGCTTAACTAGAGGACCCACAGAGCAGTACTTC,CASSLTRGPTEQYF
few,TRBD2,TRBJ2-1,17,TRBV4-3,TGCGCCAGCAGCCCGCACCTCCCAGCGGGGGTAGACAATGAGCAGTTCTTC,CASSPHLPAGVDNEQFF
once,TRBD2,TRBJ2-1,15,TRBV20-1,TGCAGTGCCCACGACCCGGGACTAGTCCCCAATGAGCAGTTCTTC,CSAHDPGLVPNEQFF
NA,NA,TRBJ1-1,15,TRBV4-2,TGTGCCAGCAGCCAGGCGTTGGTCGTCACCCCGCAAGCTTTCTTT,CASSQALVVTPQAFF
NA,TRBD1,TRBJ1-2,15,TRBV12-3/TRBV12-4,TGTGCCAGCAGTTTAGATGGGGACAGCCACTATGGCCACACCTTC,CASSLDGDSHYGHTF
NA,TRBD1,TRBJ1-4,15,TRBV6-6,TGTGCCAGCAGTTACGCCCGGGACAGGGGGGAAAAACTGTTTTTT,CASSYARDRGEKLFF
many,NA,TRBJ1-2,13,TRBV5-1,TGCGCCAGCAGCCCAAAGACAGGCTATGGCTACACCTTC,CASSPKTGYGYTF
NA,TRBD1,TRBJ1-1,16,TRBV20-1,TGCAGTGCTAGGGACCGGGACAGACGCATGAACACTGAAGCTTTCTTT,CSARDRDRRMNTEAFF
NA,NA,TRBJ1-4,9,TRBV24-1,TGTGCAACCAATGAAAAACTGTTTTTT,CATNEKLFF
NA,NA,TRBJ2-5,16,TRBV12-3/TRBV12-4,TGTGCCAGCAGTGCTGACAGGGACTTGGGCCAAGAGATCCAGTACTTC,CASSADRDLGQEIQYF
few,TRBD2,TRBJ2-5,13,TRBV20-1,TGCAGTGCTACCGGGACTAGATTCGCGACCCAGTACTTC,CSATGTRFATQYF